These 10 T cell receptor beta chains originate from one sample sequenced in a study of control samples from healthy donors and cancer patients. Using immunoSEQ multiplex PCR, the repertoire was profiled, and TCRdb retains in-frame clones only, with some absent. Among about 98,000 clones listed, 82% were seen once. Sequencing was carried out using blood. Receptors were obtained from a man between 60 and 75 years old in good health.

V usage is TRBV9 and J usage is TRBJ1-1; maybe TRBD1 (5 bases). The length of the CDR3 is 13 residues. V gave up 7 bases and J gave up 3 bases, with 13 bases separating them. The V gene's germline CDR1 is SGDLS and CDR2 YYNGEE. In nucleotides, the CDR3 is TGTGCCAGCCAGGCGGGGCGGGACACTGAAGCTTTCTTT. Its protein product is CASQAGRDTEAFF.

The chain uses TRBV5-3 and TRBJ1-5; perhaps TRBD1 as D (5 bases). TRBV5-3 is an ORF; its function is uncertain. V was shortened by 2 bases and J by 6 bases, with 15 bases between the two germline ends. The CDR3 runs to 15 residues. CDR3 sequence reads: CARSFLRQIGQPQHF. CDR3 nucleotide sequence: TGTGCCAGAAGCTTTCTTAGACAGATCGGTCAGCCCCAGCATTTT.

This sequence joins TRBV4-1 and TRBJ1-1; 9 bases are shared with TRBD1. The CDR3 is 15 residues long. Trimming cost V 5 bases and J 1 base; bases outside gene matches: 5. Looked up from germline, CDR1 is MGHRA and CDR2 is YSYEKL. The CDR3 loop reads CASSSRTGENTEAFF. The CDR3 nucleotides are TGCGCCAGCAGCTCGCGGACAGGGGAGAACACTGAAGCTTTCTTT.

CDR3 sequence reads: CSVEDIGSTEAFF. The CDR3 DNA is TGCAGCGTTGAAGACATAGGGTCCACTGAAGCTTTCTTT. This rearrangement joins TRBV29-1 to TRBJ1-1; D is uncertain. The CDR3 is 13 residues long. Germline loops: CDR1 SQVTM, CDR2 ANQGSEA. Trimming took off 0 bases at V and 4 bases at J, with 9 bases between the two ends. Based on the CDR3 plus reference TRBV29-1 and TRBJ1-1, the full variable domain is SAVISQKPSRDICQRGTSLTIQCQVDSQVTMMFWYRQQPGQSLTLIATANQGSEATYESGFVIDKFPISRPNLTFSTLTVSNMSPEDSSIYLCSVEDIGSTEAFFGQGTRLTVV.

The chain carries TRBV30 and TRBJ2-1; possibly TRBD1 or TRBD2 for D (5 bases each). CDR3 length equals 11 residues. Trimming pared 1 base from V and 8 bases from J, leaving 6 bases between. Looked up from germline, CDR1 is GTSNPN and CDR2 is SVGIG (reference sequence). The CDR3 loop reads CAWSGGDEQFF. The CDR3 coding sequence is TGTGCCTGGAGTGGAGGGGATGAGCAGTTCTTC.

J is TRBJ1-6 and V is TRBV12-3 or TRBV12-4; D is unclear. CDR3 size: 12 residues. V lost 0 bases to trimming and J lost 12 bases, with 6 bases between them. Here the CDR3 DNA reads TGTGCCAGCAGTTTAGCGCGGGGACCCCTCCACTTT. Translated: CASSLARGPLHF.

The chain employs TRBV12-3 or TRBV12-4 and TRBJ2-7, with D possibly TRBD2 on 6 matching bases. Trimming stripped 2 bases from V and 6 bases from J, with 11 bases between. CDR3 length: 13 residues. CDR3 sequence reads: CASSLRDSLEQYF. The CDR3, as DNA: TGTGCCAGCAGTTTACGGGACTCGCTCGAGCAGTACTTC.

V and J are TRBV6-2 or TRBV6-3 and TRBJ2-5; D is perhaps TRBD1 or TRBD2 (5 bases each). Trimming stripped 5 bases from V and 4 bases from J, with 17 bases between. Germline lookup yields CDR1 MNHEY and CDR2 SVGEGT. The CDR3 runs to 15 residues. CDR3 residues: CASSTGPARTETQYF. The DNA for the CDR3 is TGTGCCAGCAGTACGGGGCCGGCCAGGACAGAGACCCAGTACTTC.

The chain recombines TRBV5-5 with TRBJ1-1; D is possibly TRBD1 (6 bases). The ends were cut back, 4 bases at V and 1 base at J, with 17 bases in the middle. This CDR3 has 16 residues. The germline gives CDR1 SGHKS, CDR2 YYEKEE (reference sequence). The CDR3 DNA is TGTGCCAGCAGCCCCTTGGGGGGCGACGGGAACACTGAAGCTTTCTTT. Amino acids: CASSPLGGDGNTEAFF.

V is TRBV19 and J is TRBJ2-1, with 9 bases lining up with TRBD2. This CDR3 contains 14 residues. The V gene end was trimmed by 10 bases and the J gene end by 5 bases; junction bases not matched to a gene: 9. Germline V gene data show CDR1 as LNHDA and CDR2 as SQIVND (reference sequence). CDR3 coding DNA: TGTGCCACCTCGTCCCGACTAGCGGACAATGAGCAGTTCTTC. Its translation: CATSSRLADNEQFF.